This is a list of T cell receptor beta chains from one sample in a study of CD8+CD57+ T cells in acquired aplastic anemia. TCRdb independently ran MiXCR on the reads; one entry per CDR3 protein. The profile covers 210,000 or so distinct CDR3 sequences, with roughly 45% appearing a single time and about 20% taken by the ten largest. The sample was sorted CD4+, CD8+, or CD8+CD57+ T cells (not recorded which) from PBMCs. The receptors were gathered from a human donor with aplastic anemia. The CDR3 runs from the conserved cysteine through the conserved F or W. D genes are given only for firm matches. Size tells how often a clone was seen (once, few, many) or the class of an expanded clone, and some rows leave it out.

abundance: many; j_gene: TRBJ1-3; v_gene: TRBV4-1; d_gene: -; CDR3nt: TGCGCCAGCAGCCAAGACCCCCAAGCTGGAAACACCATATATTTT; CDR3aa: CASSQDPQAGNTIYF
abundance: -; j_gene: TRBJ1-6; v_gene: TRBV7-9; d_gene: TRBD1; CDR3nt: TGTGCCAGCAGCGGACAAACAGGGACAGCGGATCTATCACCCCTCCACTTT; CDR3aa: CASSGQTGTADLSPLHF
abundance: few; j_gene: TRBJ1-6; v_gene: TRBV10-3; d_gene: -; CDR3nt: TGTGCCATCAGTGAGTCTGGTGCGACCAGCTCGGGTAATTCACCCCTCCACTTT; CDR3aa: CAISESGATSSGNSPLHF
abundance: -; j_gene: TRBJ2-1; v_gene: TRBV7-9; d_gene: TRBD2; CDR3nt: TGTGCCAGCAGATCCGGGACTAGCGGGGACAATGAGCAGTTCTTC; CDR3aa: CASRSGTSGDNEQFF
abundance: -; j_gene: TRBJ1-1; v_gene: TRBV7-8; d_gene: -; CDR3nt: TGTGCCAGCAGTCCCGGGACACAGAACACTGAAGCTTTCTTT; CDR3aa: CASSPGTQNTEAFF
abundance: many; j_gene: TRBJ1-5; v_gene: TRBV5-1; d_gene: -; CDR3nt: TGCGCCAGCAGCGCCGACGACAGGCCCTATAGCAATCAGCCCCAGCATTTT; CDR3aa: CASSADDRPYSNQPQHF
abundance: -; j_gene: TRBJ1-2; v_gene: TRBV20-1; d_gene: -; CDR3nt: TGCAGTGCTAGAGACCCAGGGGACGGAAACTATGGCTACACCTTC; CDR3aa: CSARDPGDGNYGYTF
abundance: -; j_gene: TRBJ2-3; v_gene: TRBV6-1; d_gene: TRBD2; CDR3nt: TGTGCCAGCAGTGAGAAACTAGCGGGAGCAGATACGCAGTATTTT; CDR3aa: CASSEKLAGADTQYF
abundance: -; j_gene: TRBJ2-7; v_gene: TRBV20-1; d_gene: TRBD1; CDR3nt: TGCAGTGCTGTCAGGACAGGGGACGAGCAGTACTTC; CDR3aa: CSAVRTGDEQYF
abundance: many; j_gene: TRBJ2-7; v_gene: TRBV19; d_gene: TRBD1; CDR3nt: TGTGCCAGTAGTTACCCGGGACAGGGGTCAGGAGAGCAGTACTTC; CDR3aa: CASSYPGQGSGEQYF
abundance: -; j_gene: TRBJ1-2; v_gene: TRBV7-9; d_gene: -; CDR3nt: TGTGCCAGCAGCTTAGGGGGCGGACAGACTTATGGCTACACCTTC; CDR3aa: CASSLGGGQTYGYTF
abundance: -; j_gene: TRBJ2-3; v_gene: TRBV5-1; d_gene: TRBD1; CDR3nt: TGCGCCAGCAGCGGAGATTCGGGACAGGGTACAGATACGCAGTATTTT; CDR3aa: CASSGDSGQGTDTQYF
abundance: -; j_gene: TRBJ2-1; v_gene: TRBV11-1; d_gene: TRBD1; CDR3nt: TGTGCCAGCAGCAGGACAGGCCCCCACAATGAGCAGTTCTTC; CDR3aa: CASSRTGPHNEQFF
abundance: -; j_gene: TRBJ2-7; v_gene: TRBV2; d_gene: TRBD2; CDR3nt: TGTGCCAGCAGTGAACATCCTAGCGGGGACTCCTACGAGCAGTACTTC; CDR3aa: CASSEHPSGDSYEQYF
abundance: -; j_gene: TRBJ2-5; v_gene: TRBV9; d_gene: -; CDR3nt: TGTGCCAGCACCGTCCGGGACTTACCTCAAGAGACCCAGTACTTC; CDR3aa: CASTVRDLPQETQYF
abundance: few; j_gene: TRBJ2-5; v_gene: TRBV6-1; d_gene: -; CDR3nt: TGTGCCAGCAGCCCCGACAGGTCCCAAGAGACCCAGTACTTC; CDR3aa: CASSPDRSQETQYF
abundance: -; j_gene: TRBJ1-3; v_gene: TRBV20-1; d_gene: -; CDR3nt: TGCAGTGCTAGAGGCCAAGGGGACACCATATATTTT; CDR3aa: CSARGQGDTIYF
abundance: many; j_gene: TRBJ2-2; v_gene: TRBV5-1; d_gene: TRBD1; CDR3nt: TGCGCCAGCACCACAGGGGGCGGCACCGGGGAGCTGTTTTTT; CDR3aa: CASTTGGGTGELFF
abundance: many; j_gene: TRBJ1-4; v_gene: TRBV6-5; d_gene: TRBD1; CDR3nt: TGTGCCAGCAGTTACTCGAGCGGGACAGGGTGGGAAAAACTGTTTTTT; CDR3aa: CASSYSSGTGWEKLFF
abundance: -; j_gene: TRBJ2-6; v_gene: TRBV19; d_gene: -; CDR3nt: TGTGCCAGCAGTTTAGGGGGGAGTCCTGGGGCCAACGTCCTGACTTTC; CDR3aa: CASSLGGSPGANVLTF
abundance: many; j_gene: TRBJ2-7; v_gene: TRBV6-6; d_gene: -; CDR3nt: TGTGCCAGCAGTTACGGGCCCCGAGTCGAGCAGTACTTC; CDR3aa: CASSYGPRVEQYF
abundance: -; j_gene: TRBJ1-3; v_gene: TRBV19; d_gene: TRBD1; CDR3nt: TGTGCCAGTAGAGGGACAGGGAGAAACACCATATATTTT; CDR3aa: CASRGTGRNTIYF
abundance: -; j_gene: TRBJ1-1; v_gene: TRBV18; d_gene: -; CDR3nt: TGTGCCAGCTCACCAGTGAGGGGGATTGAAGCTTTCTTT; CDR3aa: CASSPVRGIEAFF
abundance: -; j_gene: TRBJ1-4; v_gene: TRBV5-1; d_gene: -; CDR3nt: TGCGCCAGCAGTGGGGCGACAACTAATGAAAAACTGTTTTTT; CDR3aa: CASSGATTNEKLFF
abundance: many; j_gene: TRBJ1-1; v_gene: TRBV12-3/TRBV12-4; d_gene: -; CDR3nt: TGTGCCAGGCCCCGGTTAGCTTTCTTT; CDR3aa: CARPRLAFF
abundance: -; j_gene: TRBJ1-5; v_gene: TRBV7-2; d_gene: -; CDR3nt: TGTGCCAGCAGCGCGGCCGCCATTGGCAATCAGCCCCAGCATTTT; CDR3aa: CASSAAAIGNQPQHF
abundance: -; j_gene: TRBJ1-2; v_gene: TRBV20-1; d_gene: -; CDR3nt: TGCAGTGCTAGAGACTCCTGGACAGCCCTAAGGGAAGGCTACACCTTC; CDR3aa: CSARDSWTALREGYTF
abundance: -; j_gene: TRBJ2-2; v_gene: TRBV2; d_gene: -; CDR3nt: TGTGCCAGCAGCGTAGAGGGACACCCCGGGGAGCTGTTTTTT; CDR3aa: CASSVEGHPGELFF
abundance: -; j_gene: TRBJ1-5; v_gene: TRBV7-8; d_gene: TRBD1; CDR3nt: TGTGCCAGCAGCTCCCCGGGACAGTTCGACGAGCATTTT; CDR3aa: CASSSPGQFDEHF
abundance: -; j_gene: TRBJ1-6; v_gene: TRBV7-6; d_gene: -; CDR3nt: TGTGCCAGCAGCTTAACGGGGCGACCCCTCCACTTT; CDR3aa: CASSLTGRPLHF
abundance: many; j_gene: TRBJ2-6; v_gene: TRBV30; d_gene: -; CDR3nt: TGTGCCTGGAGTGTGGGGTCTGGGGCCAACGTCCTGACTTTC; CDR3aa: CAWSVGSGANVLTF